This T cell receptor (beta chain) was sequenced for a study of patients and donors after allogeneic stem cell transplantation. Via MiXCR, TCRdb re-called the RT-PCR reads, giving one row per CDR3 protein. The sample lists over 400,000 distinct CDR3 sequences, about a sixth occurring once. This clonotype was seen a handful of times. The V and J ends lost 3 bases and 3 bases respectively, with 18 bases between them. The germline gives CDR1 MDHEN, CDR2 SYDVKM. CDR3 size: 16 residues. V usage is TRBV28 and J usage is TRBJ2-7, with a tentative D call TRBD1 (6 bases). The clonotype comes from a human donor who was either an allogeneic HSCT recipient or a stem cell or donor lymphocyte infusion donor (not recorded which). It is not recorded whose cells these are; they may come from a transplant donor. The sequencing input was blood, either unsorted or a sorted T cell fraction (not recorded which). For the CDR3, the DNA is TGTGCCAGCAGTTTCGTCCGACAGGAGATCAGCTACGAGCAGTACTTC. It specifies CASSFVRQEISYEQYF.